These 25 T cell receptor beta chains were all obtained from the same sample, sequenced in a study of cytomegalovirus exposure and HLA in healthy donors (dated by TCRdb to 2015 to 2018). Library creation used the immunoSEQ multiplex PCR assay. For the multiplex PCR, a mixture combining 60 forward primers for TCR Vbeta segments and 13 reverse primers for TCR Jbeta segments was used. TCRdb stores this immuneACCESS table with in-frame sequences only. Part of the clones is absent; in the studies checked, under half of the shortfall reflects unresolved V genes, and no reason is known for the rest. This sample comprises about 120,000 clones, around four fifths of them detected only once. Of the sample, roughly 4% is held by the ten largest clones. The specimen sequenced was PBMCs. Receptors were obtained from a woman aged 40 to 49 in good health and CMV-seropositive.

V gene TRBV7-2 combines with J gene TRBJ1-1; 7 nucleotides agree with TRBD1. The junction had 7 bases not matched to a gene; V was cut back by 2 bases and J by 1 base. Germline V CDR1 and CDR2: SGHTA, FQGNSA. The CDR3 totals 16 residues. The CDR3 region has the DNA TGTGCCAGCAGCTTACGACGACAGGGCAGGAACACTGAAGCTTTCTTT. Amino acids: CASSLRRQGRNTEAFF.

This clone has just one count. The V gene is TRBV29-1, the J gene TRBJ2-7; 8 nucleotides agree with TRBD2. The germline V gene has CDR1 SQVTM and CDR2 ANQGSEA. Unmatched junction bases numbered 9, after V lost 5 bases and J lost 3 bases. The CDR3 is made up of 14 amino acids. CDR3 amino acids: CSVKNPAGDYEQYF. Here the CDR3 DNA reads TGCAGCGTTAAAAATCCAGCGGGGGACTACGAGCAGTACTTC.

The chain combines TRBV5-1 with TRBJ2-7; D is ambiguous. CDR1 and CDR2 (germline): SGHRS, YFSETQ. V shed 0 bases and J shed 3 bases, with 10 bases lying between them. The CDR3 has 14 residues. The CDR3 region has the DNA TGCGCCAGCAGCTTGGTCCAGGAATTCTACGAGCAGTACTTC. This encodes CASSLVQEFYEQYF.

About this clone itself: The junction departs from the called germline gene at one end, perhaps through a read error. The rearrangement links TRBV7-7 to TRBJ2-2, with D maybe TRBD2 (5 bases). The germline CDR1 and CDR2 sequences are SSHAT and FNYEAQ (reference sequence). This CDR3 has 13 residues. CDR3 nucleotide sequence: TGTGCTAGCAGCTACAATAGCGCCGGGGAGCTGTTTTTT. This sequence encodes CASSYNSAGELFF.

The gene calls are TRBV10-2 and TRBJ1-5, with 8 bases that match TRBD1. Germline CDR1 is WSHSY and CDR2 is SAAADI. The CDR3 consists of 15 residues. The junction had 5 bases not matched to a gene; V was cut back by 2 bases and J by 5 bases. The chain's CDR3 is CASSEGQGIHQPQHF. In DNA form, the CDR3 reads TGCGCCAGCAGTGAGGGACAGGGCATCCATCAGCCCCAGCATTTT.

About this clone itself: A read error may account for a junction end that differs from germline. The chain is built from TRBV7-9 and TRBJ2-3; D remains ambiguous. Germline CDR1 reads SEHNR; CDR2 reads FQNEAQ (reference sequence). This CDR3 spans 11 amino acids. This CDR3 is CSSILADTQYF. CDR3 coding DNA: TGTTCCAGCATTTTAGCAGATACGCAGTATTTT.

In this sample, this clone turned up once. The gene calls are TRBV2 and TRBJ1-5, with a weak D call TRBD1 (5 bases). Deletions cut 6 bases from V and 2 bases from J, with 11 bases between. Looked up from germline, CDR1 is SNHLY and CDR2 is FYNNEI. The CDR3 runs to 14 residues. The CDR3 here is CASRSETGNQPQHF. The CDR3 DNA sequence: TGTGCCAGCAGGAGTGAGACAGGCAATCAGCCCCAGCATTTT.

The CDR3, as DNA: TGTGCCTGCACCGGGACAGGAAGAGCAGATACGCAGTATTTT. Its translation is CACTGTGRADTQYF. The genes are TRBV30 and TRBJ2-3; TRBD1 matches 8 bases. With V trimmed by 6 bases and J by 4 bases, 9 bases remained unmatched. Germline assignment: CDR1 GTSNPN and CDR2 SVGIG (reference sequence). This CDR3 is built from 14 residues. The full variable domain, rest sourced from reference TRBV30 and TRBJ2-3, is SQTIHQWPATLVQPVGSPLSLECTVEGTSNPNLYWYRQAAGRGLQLLFYSVGIGQISSEVPQNLSASRPQDRQFILSSKKLLLSDSGFYLCACTGTGRADTQYFGPGTRLTVL.

The CDR3 coding sequence is TGCGCCAGCAGCCGAGCCGGGAGCTACGAGCAGTACTTC. Translated: CASSRAGSYEQYF. The gene calls are TRBV4-1 and TRBJ2-7, with D tentatively TRBD2 (6 bases). With 4 bases removed from V and 3 bases from J, the gap between germline ends came to 10 bases. This CDR3 has 13 residues. Germline CDR1 is MGHRA and CDR2 is YSYEKL.

This clone appeared a few times. The CDR3 DNA sequence: TGTGCCAGCAGCTTGGGGGGGGCGGGAGGGCAAGAGACCCAGTACTTC. It specifies CASSLGGAGGQETQYF. The chain combines TRBV5-4 with TRBJ2-5, with TRBD2 matching over 9 bases. The trim removed 0 bases at V and 2 bases at J, leaving 5 bases unmatched. Germline CDR1 and CDR2: SGHNT and YYREEE (reference sequence). The CDR3 contains 16 residues.

The chain links TRBV6-6 to TRBJ2-3; 14 bases map to TRBD2. The CDR3 consists of 16 residues. Trimming removed 6 bases from V and 1 base from J; junction bases left unmatched: 3. Germline-derived CDR1 and CDR2 are MNHNY and SVGAGI (reference sequence). This CDR3 reads CASRPGLAGGTDTQYF. In nucleotides, the CDR3 is TGTGCCAGCAGACCGGGACTAGCGGGAGGCACAGATACGCAGTATTTT.

V gene TRBV28 combines with J gene TRBJ2-1, with 10 bases matching TRBD2. This CDR3 region has 18 residues. Germline V CDR1 and CDR2: MDHEN, SYDVKM. V lost 4 bases and J lost 4; bases outside the gene matches: 13. CDR3 in amino acids: CASSWRPPLAGLYNEQFF. CDR3 DNA: TGTGCCAGCAGTTGGCGACCCCCACTAGCGGGACTTTACAATGAGCAGTTCTTC.

The chain couples TRBV30 to TRBJ2-3; D is possibly TRBD2 (6 bases). From germline, CDR1 is GTSNPN and CDR2 SVGIG (reference sequence). With 5 bases removed from V and 1 base from J, the gap between germline ends came to 16 bases. CDR3 length: 15 amino acids. Here the CDR3 reads CAWGTGRAGTDTQYF. The CDR3 bases are TGTGCCTGGGGGACTGGGCGGGCGGGCACAGATACGCAGTATTTT.

The CDR3 reads CASSLDVSGQYEQYF. The DNA of the CDR3 is TGTGCCAGCAGCTTAGATGTTTCAGGCCAATACGAGCAGTACTTC. The chain links TRBV7-2 to TRBJ2-7; D unclear. The CDR3 is made up of 15 amino acids. The V and J ends lost 1 base and 4 bases respectively, with 14 bases between them. CDR1 and CDR2 (germline): SGHTA, FQGNSA. The variable domain in full, with the rest retrieved from reference TRBV7-2 and TRBJ2-7, is GAGVSQSPSNKVTEKGKDVELRCDPISGHTALYWYRQSLGQGLEFLIYFQGNSAPDKSGLPSDRFSAERTGGSVSTLTIQRTQQEDSAVYLCASSLDVSGQYEQYFGPGTRLTVT.

V is TRBV28 and J is TRBJ1-5; possibly TRBD1 for D (5 bases). In germline, CDR1 is MDHEN, CDR2 SYDVKM. Trimming took off 6 bases at V and 1 base at J, with 10 bases between the two ends. The CDR3 is made up of 14 amino acids. Here the CDR3 DNA reads TGTGCCAGCAGCCTCGGGGGAAGCAATCAGCCCCAGCATTTT. This gives the protein CASSLGGSNQPQHF.

The J gene is TRBJ2-7, the V gene TRBV5-6; 7 positions match TRBD1. The CDR3 sequence is 16 residues long. The V segment lost 4 bases and the J segment 3 bases; nucleotides outside the gene matches: 13. Germline CDR1 is SGHDT and CDR2 is YYEEEE. CDR3 amino acids: CASSPISGTVHYEQYF. CDR3 bases: TGTGCCAGCAGCCCTATATCCGGGACAGTACACTACGAGCAGTACTTC.

The chain has TRBV27 and TRBJ2-7; 10 positions match TRBD2. V lost 3 bases, J lost 1 base, and 3 bases stayed unmatched. CDR3 size: 15 residues. Germline V gene sequence: CDR1 MNHEY, CDR2 SMNVEV (reference sequence). For the CDR3, the DNA is TGTGCCAGCAGTTTCTCTAGCGGGAGATCCTACGAGCAGTACTTC. This encodes CASSFSSGRSYEQYF.

J is TRBJ2-3 and V is TRBV6-6; TRBD1 agrees at 8 bases. The junction had 0 bases not matched to a gene; V was cut back by 6 bases and J by 4 bases. The CDR3 covers 12 residues. Germline CDR1 is MNHNY and CDR2 is SVGAGI (reference sequence). The CDR3 reads CASRTGADTQYF. The CDR3 bases are TGTGCCAGCAGGACAGGGGCAGATACGCAGTATTTT.

This clone was picked up one time. The genes are TRBV5-5 and TRBJ2-5; a weak D match, TRBD2 (6 bases). Germline loops: CDR1 SGHKS, CDR2 YYEKEE (reference sequence). CDR3 length equals 17 residues. V was trimmed by 2 bases and J by 1 base, leaving 18 bases between them. The CDR3 loop reads CASSFLGRLDGQETQYF. The CDR3, as DNA: TGTGCCAGCAGCTTTTTGGGTCGACTAGATGGCCAAGAGACCCAGTACTTC.

The rearrangement links TRBV28 to TRBJ2-3, with 8 bases that match TRBD1. The CDR3 is 15 amino acids. Trimming cost V 7 bases and J 2 bases; bases outside gene matches: 8. The V gene's germline CDR1 is MDHEN and CDR2 SYDVKM. The DNA of the CDR3 is TGTGCCAGCAAACCCCAGGGGGCGATCACAGATACGCAGTATTTT. The encoded protein is CASKPQGAITDTQYF. The full variable domain, its missing parts supplied by reference TRBV28 and TRBJ2-3, is DVKVTQSSRYLVKRTGEKVFLECVQDMDHENMFWYRQDPGLGLRLIYFSYDVKMKEKGDIPEGYSVSREKKERFSLILESASTNQTSMYLCASKPQGAITDTQYFGPGTRLTVL.

The V call is TRBV7-2, the J call TRBJ2-1, with 9 nucleotides matching TRBD2. Trimming removed 1 base from V and 5 bases from J; junction bases left unmatched: 3. The germline CDR1 and CDR2 sequences are SGHTA and FQGNSA. The CDR3 extends over 15 amino acids. The CDR3 reads CASSLEAGGNNEQFF. Written as DNA, the CDR3 is TGTGCCAGCAGCTTAGAAGCGGGAGGTAACAATGAGCAGTTCTTC.

The chain employs TRBV5-6 and TRBJ2-2; weak D call: TRBD2 (5 bases). Looked up from germline, CDR1 is SGHDT and CDR2 is YYEEEE. V lost 3 bases and J 13 bases, leaving 16 bases between the germline ends. The length of the CDR3 is 13 residues. The CDR3 reads CASSSPGVSGLFF. Here the CDR3 DNA reads TGTGCCAGCAGCTCCCCCGGGGTGAGCGGGCTGTTTTTT.

CDR3 protein: CASSLTVAGGPNTQYF. The CDR3 DNA reads as TGTGCCAGCAGTTTGACAGTAGCGGGAGGGCCAAATACGCAGTATTTT. The chain recombines TRBV28 with TRBJ2-3; the match to TRBD2 covers 11 bases. CDR1 MDHEN and CDR2 SYDVKM come from the germline V gene. V lost 3 bases to trimming and J lost 7 bases; unmatched junction nucleotides: 9. CDR3 size: 16 residues.

The CDR3: CASSPSLAGVSEQYF. The DNA for the CDR3 is TGTGCCAGCAGTCCCTCTCTAGCGGGAGTATCCGAGCAGTACTTC. The chain carries TRBV27 and TRBJ2-7; 10 bases are a match to TRBD2. Germline CDR1 MNHEY, CDR2 SMNVEV (reference sequence). The CDR3 extends over 15 amino acids. With V trimmed by 5 bases and J by 6 bases, 10 bases remained unmatched.

The gene calls are TRBV5-4 and TRBJ1-3; the D gene is possibly TRBD1 (6 bases). Germline CDR1 reads SGHNT; CDR2 reads YYREEE (reference sequence). CDR3 length equals 16 residues. V lost 0 bases and J lost 4, with 14 bases in between. This CDR3 is CASSLGSGTRGNTIYF. For the CDR3, the DNA is TGTGCCAGCAGCTTGGGCTCGGGGACAAGAGGAAACACCATATATTTT. The variable domain in full, completed from reference TRBV5-4 and TRBJ1-3, reads ETGVTQSPTHLIKTRGQQVTLRCSSQSGHNTVSWYQQALGQGPQFIFQYYREEENGRGNFPPRFSGLQFPNYSSELNVNALELDDSALYLCASSLGSGTRGNTIYFGEGSWLTVV.